This T cell receptor beta chain was documented in a study of blood T cell repertoires in COVID-19. Background on the study: Acute and convalescent COVID-19 specimens originated in the United States, Italy and Spain. Sources were T cells, B-cell-depleted T cells, or PBMCs; the material itself was cDNA or gDNA.

The CDR3 totals 14 residues. Trimming stripped 5 bases from V and 6 bases from J, with 17 bases between. CDR1 is SNHLY and CDR2 is FYNNEI in the germline V gene. Method: immunoSEQ multiplex PCR; TCRdb's copy keeps in-frame clones and lacks some. The repertoire includes some 150,000 clones, around 81% of them detected once, and under 5% sits in the top ten. The sample was peripheral blood. The clonotype originates from a woman aged 60-75 years with acute or convalescent COVID-19. The rearrangement links TRBV2 to TRBJ2-7; D ambiguous. In DNA form, the CDR3 reads TGTGCCAGCAGTAGTGTGCGGTCTCCACTCGAGCAGTACTTC. Residues: CASSSVRSPLEQYF.